Given below is one TCR beta chain in context. This clonotype came up many times. This clone's antigen is unknown. Nothing much larger sits one base from this clone, and base qualities are not available. The data were obtained in a study of T cells in Graves' hyperthyroidism and ophthalmopathy (dated by TCRdb to the late 2010s). Regarding the study in general: Peripheral blood was sampled at the time of initial diagnosis, prior to any treatment. A discovery cohort of about a hundred patients, 43 with Graves' ophthalmopathy and about 58 with stable Graves' hyperthyroidism, was used to find distinguishing TCR V-J signatures. Whether ophthalmopathy could be predicted prospectively was tested in an independent validation cohort made up of 18 to 20 hyperthyroidism patients plus 17 patients who later progressed to ophthalmopathy. For training and testing, the 80 to 100 patients in the discovery cohort were randomly divided in a 7:3 ratio. In addition, the study compared T-cell repertoires in thyroid tissue and in blood from roughly six Graves' hyperthyroidism patients. After sampling, hyperthyroidism patients received methimazole starting at 30 mg daily, and ophthalmopathy patients received high-dose intravenous methylprednisolone. The paper describes TCR Vbeta CDR3 sequencing of 130 to 150 peripheral blood samples, made up of roughly 40 ophthalmopathy patients, 70 to 80 hyperthyroidism patients and 17 progressor patients. The paper as a whole reports these results and caveats: Blood samples also contained most of the expanded thyroid clonotypes (frequency above 0.001), which suggests that blood repertoires may reflect thyroid immune responses. Sample size was not statistically predetermined, and blinding of investigators to group allocation was not performed. In validation, the model predicted progression to ophthalmopathy a median of about 6.8 months before onset, with about 64% sensitivity and about 72% specificity. Ophthalmopathy was separated from stable hyperthyroidism by a 13 V-J signature model, with around 88% sensitivity and roughly 84% specificity obtained in cross-validation and 80%/75% obtained in testing.

The CDR3 covers 14 residues, taking in both the cysteine and the phenylalanine. Here the CDR3 DNA is all that survives: 42 bases in frame from base 1. From a lookup of the germline V gene, CDR1 and CDR2 are MDHEN and SYDVKM. The junction shows trimming of 6 bases on V and 2 bases on J, plus 11 bases between the germline ends. In the ophthalmopathy patients, disease was moderately to severely active, with a Clinical Activity Score of 3 or more, a NOSPECS grade of 4 or more, and a duration of less than 3 months. The study excluded patients with uncontrolled infections, other autoimmune diseases, pregnancy or lactation. Diagnoses were established on the basis of clinical symptoms, serum thyroxine and TRAb, thyroid ultrasound, and orbital computed tomography. PBMCs were isolated from 10 ml of fresh peripheral blood by Ficoll-Paque density gradient centrifugation. Total RNA was extracted with Trizol reagent, and quality was checked on an Agilent 2100 Bioanalyzer.

The TCR beta CDR3 regions were amplified from the RNA transcripts. For the first round of RT-PCR on the TCR CDR3, the HTBI primer set was used together with the Qiagen OneStep RT-PCR kit. The libraries were constructed in a second round of multiplex PCR and then size-selected and purified. Paired-end sequencing of the libraries was performed with 100 bp reads on an Illumina HiSeq2000. In the original analysis: Raw data were processed with SOAPnuke, discarding reads with adapters, uncalled bases, mean Phred below 15, or no exact constant-primer or identifier match. COPE v1.2.5 was used to merge the high-quality paired reads, and each unique nucleotide sequence was defined as a clonotype. MiTCR v1.1 was used to align the clonotypes against IMGT TRBV, TRBD and TRBJ reference segments. The analysis included only V-J combinations with a frequency above 0.0001, which together covered around 99% of the repertoires. The TCS score was defined as the ratio of F50 (clonal expansion) to E x V (chaos), calculated using BLOSUM62-based TCRdist between CDR3 peptides within each V-J. Welch's t-statistics and random forest reduced 500 to 550 V-J features to fewer than 15, which were used in a naive Bayes classifier (R e1071). TCRdb trimmed the raw reads at Q25, called clones with MiXCR and kept productive beta chains. Entries are consolidated by CDR3 protein sequence, retaining the most common genes and DNA. These V and J calls originate from TCRdb's pipeline instead of the authors' own analysis. Across this sample there are hundreds of thousands of distinct CDR3 sequences, with about 20% seen only once. Around 60% of the sample belongs to the ten largest clones.

Sequencing input: blood. The chain is assembled from TRBV28 and TRBJ1-5; the D gene cannot be named for sure. The clonotype was recovered from a young man with Graves' ophthalmopathy. The DNA reads TGTGCCAGCAGCTCGGGTCATGGCAATCAGCCCCAGCATTTT. Protein translation: CASSSGHGNQPQHF. Full variable domain (CDR3 extended with the reference TRBV28 and TRBJ1-5 proteins): DVKVTQSSRYLVKRTGEKVFLECVQDMDHENMFWYRQDPGLGLRLIYFSYDVKMKEKGDIPEGYSVSREKKERFSLILESASTNQTSMYLCASSSGHGNQPQHFGDGTRLSIL.